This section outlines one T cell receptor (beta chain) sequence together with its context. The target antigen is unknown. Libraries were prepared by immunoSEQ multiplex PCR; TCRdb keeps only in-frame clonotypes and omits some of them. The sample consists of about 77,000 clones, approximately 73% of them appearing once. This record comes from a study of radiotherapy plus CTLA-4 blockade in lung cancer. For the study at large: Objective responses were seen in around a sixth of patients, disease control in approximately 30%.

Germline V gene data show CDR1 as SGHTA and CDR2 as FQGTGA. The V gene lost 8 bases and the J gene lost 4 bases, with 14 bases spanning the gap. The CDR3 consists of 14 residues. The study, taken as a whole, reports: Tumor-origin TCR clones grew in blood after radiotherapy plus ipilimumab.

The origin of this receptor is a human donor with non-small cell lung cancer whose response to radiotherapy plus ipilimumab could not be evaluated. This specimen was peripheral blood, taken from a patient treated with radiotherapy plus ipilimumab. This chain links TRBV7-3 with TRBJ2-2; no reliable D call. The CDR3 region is CASGASMGTGELFF. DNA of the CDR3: TGTGCCAGCGGAGCCTCCATGGGCACCGGGGAGCTGTTTTTT.